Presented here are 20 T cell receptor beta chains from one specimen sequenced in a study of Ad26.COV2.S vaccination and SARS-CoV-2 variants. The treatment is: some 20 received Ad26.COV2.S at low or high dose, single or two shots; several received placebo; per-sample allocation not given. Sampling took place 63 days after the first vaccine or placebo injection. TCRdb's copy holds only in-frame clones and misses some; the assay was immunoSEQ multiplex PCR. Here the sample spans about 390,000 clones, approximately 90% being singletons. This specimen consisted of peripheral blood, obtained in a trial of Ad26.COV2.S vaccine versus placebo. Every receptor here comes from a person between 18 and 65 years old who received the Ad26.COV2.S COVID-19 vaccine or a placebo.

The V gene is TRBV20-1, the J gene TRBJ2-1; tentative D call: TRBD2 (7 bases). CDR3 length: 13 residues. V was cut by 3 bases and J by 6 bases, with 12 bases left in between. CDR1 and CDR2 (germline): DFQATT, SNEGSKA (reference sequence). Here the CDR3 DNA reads TGCAGTGCTAGTTCGGGGGGCCGCAATGAGCAGTTCTTC. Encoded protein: CSASSGGRNEQFF.

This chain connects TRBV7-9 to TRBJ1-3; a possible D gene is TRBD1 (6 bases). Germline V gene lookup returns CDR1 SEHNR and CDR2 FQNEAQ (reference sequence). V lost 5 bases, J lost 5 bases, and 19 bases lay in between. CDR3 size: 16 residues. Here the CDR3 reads CASSHGQILKRNTIYF. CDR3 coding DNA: TGTGCCAGCAGCCACGGACAGATACTCAAGAGAAACACCATATATTTT.

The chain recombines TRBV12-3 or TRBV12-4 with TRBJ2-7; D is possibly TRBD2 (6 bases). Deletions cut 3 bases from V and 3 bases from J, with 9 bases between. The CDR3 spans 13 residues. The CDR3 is CASSLGLLYEQYF. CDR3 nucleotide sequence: TGTGCCAGCAGTTTGGGACTCCTCTACGAGCAGTACTTC.

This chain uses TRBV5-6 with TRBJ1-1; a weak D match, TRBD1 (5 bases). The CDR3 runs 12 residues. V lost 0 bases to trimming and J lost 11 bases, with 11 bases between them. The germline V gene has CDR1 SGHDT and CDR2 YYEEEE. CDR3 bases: TGTGCCAGCAGCTTGGGGGGGAAGGATGCTTTCTTT. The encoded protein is CASSLGGKDAFF. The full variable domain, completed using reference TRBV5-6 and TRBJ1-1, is DAGVTQSPTHLIKTRGQQVTLRCSPKSGHDTVSWYQQALGQGPQFIFQYYEEEERQRGNFPDRFSGHQFPNYSSELNVNALLLGDSALYLCASSLGGKDAFFGQGTRLTVV.

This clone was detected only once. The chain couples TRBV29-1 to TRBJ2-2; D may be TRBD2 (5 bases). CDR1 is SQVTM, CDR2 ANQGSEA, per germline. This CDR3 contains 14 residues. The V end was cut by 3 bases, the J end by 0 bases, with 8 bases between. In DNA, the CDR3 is TGCAGCGTTGATAGCGACTCGAACACCGGGGAGCTGTTTTTT. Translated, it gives CSVDSDSNTGELFF.

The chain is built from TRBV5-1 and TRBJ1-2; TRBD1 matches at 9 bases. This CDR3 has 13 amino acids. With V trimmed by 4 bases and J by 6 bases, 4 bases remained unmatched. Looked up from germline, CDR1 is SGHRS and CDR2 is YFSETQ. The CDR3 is CASSPGQGNGYTF. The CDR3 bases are TGCGCCAGCAGCCCCGGACAGGGGAATGGCTACACCTTC.

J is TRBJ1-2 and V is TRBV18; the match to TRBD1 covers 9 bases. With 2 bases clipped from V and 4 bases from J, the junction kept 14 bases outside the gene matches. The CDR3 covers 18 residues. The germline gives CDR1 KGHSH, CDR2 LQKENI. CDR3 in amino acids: CASSPGPGTGYKTYGYTF. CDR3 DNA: TGTGCCAGCTCACCAGGGCCCGGGACAGGGTACAAAACCTATGGCTACACCTTC.

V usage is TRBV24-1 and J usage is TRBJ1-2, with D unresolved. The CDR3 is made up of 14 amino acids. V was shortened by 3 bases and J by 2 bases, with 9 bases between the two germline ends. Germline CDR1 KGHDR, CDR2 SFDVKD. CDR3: CATSDTEQNYGYTF. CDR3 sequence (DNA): TGTGCCACCAGTGATACAGAACAAAACTATGGCTACACCTTC.

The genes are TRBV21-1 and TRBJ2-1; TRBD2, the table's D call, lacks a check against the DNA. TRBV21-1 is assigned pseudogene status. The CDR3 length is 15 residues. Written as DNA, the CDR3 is TGTGCCAGCCGCAGAGACGGGGGGCAGGGAATATGGCAGTTCTTC. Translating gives CASRRDGGQGIWQFF.

The CDR3 loop is CASSSFDIRSYNSPLHF. DNA for the CDR3: TGTGCCAGCAGCAGTTTCGACATTCGCTCCTATAATTCACCCCTCCACTTT. This rearrangement joins TRBV5-6 to TRBJ1-6, with unresolved D. The germline V gene encodes CDR1 SGHDT and CDR2 YYEEEE. Trimming took off 4 bases at V and 0 bases at J, with 14 bases between the two ends. CDR3 length: 17 amino acids.

The CDR3 region has the DNA TGCGCCAGCAGCCAAGGAGAGGACAGGACCTACGAGCAGTACTTC. It translates to CASSQGEDRTYEQYF. V is TRBV4-1 and J is TRBJ2-7, with 7 bases lining up with TRBD1. V lost 1 base and J lost 2; bases outside the gene matches: 5. CDR1 is MGHRA and CDR2 is YSYEKL in the germline V gene. The CDR3 extends over 15 amino acids.

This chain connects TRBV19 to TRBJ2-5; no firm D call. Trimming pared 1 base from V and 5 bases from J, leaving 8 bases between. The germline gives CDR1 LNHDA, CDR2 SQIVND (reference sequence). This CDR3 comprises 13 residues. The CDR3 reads CASSIGREETQYF. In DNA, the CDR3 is TGTGCCAGTAGTATAGGGCGAGAGGAGACCCAGTACTTC. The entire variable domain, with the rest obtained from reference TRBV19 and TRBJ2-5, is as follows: DGGITQSPKYLFRKEGQNVTLSCEQNLNHDAMYWYRQDPGQGLRLIYYSQIVNDFQKGDIAEGYSVSREKKESFPLTVTSAQKNPTAFYLCASSIGREETQYFGPGTRLLVL.

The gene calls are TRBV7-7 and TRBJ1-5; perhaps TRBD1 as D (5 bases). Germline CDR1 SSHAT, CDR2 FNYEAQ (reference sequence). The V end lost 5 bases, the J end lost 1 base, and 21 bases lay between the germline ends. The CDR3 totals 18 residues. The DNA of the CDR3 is TGTGCCAGCAGCCCACACTTAACCGGGACGGTAAGCAATCAGCCCCAGCATTTT. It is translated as CASSPHLTGTVSNQPQHF.

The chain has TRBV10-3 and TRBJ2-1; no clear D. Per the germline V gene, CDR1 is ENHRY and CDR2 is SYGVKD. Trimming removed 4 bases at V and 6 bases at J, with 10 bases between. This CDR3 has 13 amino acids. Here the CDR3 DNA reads TGTGCCATCAGTGTCTTACTTATCAATGAGCAGTTCTTC. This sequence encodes CAISVLLINEQFF.

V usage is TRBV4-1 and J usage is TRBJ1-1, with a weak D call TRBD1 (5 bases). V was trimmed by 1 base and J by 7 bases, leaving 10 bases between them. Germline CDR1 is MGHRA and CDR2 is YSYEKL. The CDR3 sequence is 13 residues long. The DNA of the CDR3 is TGCGCCAGCAGCCAAGGGGGGTTACTTGAAGCTTTCTTT. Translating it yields CASSQGGLLEAFF.

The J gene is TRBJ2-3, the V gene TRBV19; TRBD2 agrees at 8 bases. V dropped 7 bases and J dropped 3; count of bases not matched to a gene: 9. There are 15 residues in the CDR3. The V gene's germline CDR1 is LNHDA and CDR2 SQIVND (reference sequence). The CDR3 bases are TGTGCCAGTACTGCCCGGGGGGGGGCGACAGATACGCAGTATTTT. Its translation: CASTARGGATDTQYF.

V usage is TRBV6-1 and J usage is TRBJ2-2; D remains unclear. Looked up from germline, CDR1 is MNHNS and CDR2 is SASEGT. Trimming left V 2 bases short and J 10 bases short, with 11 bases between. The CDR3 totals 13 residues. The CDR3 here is CASSETVRQELFF. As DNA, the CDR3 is TGTGCCAGCAGTGAAACTGTCCGCCAGGAGCTGTTTTTT.

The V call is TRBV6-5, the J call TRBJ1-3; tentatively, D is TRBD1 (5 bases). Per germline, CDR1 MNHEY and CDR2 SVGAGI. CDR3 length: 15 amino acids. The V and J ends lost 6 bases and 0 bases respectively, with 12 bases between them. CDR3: CASRTLGLSGNTIYF. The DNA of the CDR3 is TGTGCCAGCAGAACATTGGGACTCTCTGGAAACACCATATATTTT.

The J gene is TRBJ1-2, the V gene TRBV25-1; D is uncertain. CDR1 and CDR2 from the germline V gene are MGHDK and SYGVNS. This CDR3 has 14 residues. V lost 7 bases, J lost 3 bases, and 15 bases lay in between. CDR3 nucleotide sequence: TGTGCCAGCAAAAGGAACGGGCTTTACTATGGCTACACCTTC. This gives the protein CASKRNGLYYGYTF.

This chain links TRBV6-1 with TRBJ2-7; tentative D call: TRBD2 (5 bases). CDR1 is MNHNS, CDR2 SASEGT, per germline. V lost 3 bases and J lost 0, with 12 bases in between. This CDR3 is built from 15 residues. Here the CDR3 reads CASSEYVGSSYEQYF. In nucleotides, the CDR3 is TGTGCCAGCAGTGAGTACGTAGGGAGCTCCTACGAGCAGTACTTC.